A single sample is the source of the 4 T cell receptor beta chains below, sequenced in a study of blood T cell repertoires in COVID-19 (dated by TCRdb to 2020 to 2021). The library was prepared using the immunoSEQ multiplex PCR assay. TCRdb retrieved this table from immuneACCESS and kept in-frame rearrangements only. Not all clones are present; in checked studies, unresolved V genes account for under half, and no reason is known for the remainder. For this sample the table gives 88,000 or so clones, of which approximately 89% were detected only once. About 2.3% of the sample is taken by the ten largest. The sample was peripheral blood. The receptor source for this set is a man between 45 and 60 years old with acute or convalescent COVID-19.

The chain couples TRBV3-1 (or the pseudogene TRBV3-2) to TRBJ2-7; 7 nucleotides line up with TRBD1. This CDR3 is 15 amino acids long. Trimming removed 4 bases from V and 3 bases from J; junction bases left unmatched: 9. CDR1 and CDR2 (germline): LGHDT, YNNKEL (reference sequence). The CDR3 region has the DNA TGTGCCAGCAGCCTGTCCGGGACAGCCAGCTACGAGCAGTACTTC. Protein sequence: CASSLSGTASYEQYF.

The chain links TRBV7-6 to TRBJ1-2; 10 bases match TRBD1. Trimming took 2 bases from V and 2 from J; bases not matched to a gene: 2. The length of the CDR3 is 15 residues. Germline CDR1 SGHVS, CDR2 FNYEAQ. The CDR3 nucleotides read TGTGCCAGCAGCTTATTGGGACAGGGGAACTATGGCTACACCTTC. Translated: CASSLLGQGNYGYTF.

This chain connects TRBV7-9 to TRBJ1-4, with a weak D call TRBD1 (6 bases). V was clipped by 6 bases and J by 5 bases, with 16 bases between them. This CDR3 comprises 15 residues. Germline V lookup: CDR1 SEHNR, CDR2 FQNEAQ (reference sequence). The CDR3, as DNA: TGTGCCAGCAGTTCTGCAGGGGCTCCAAATGAAAAACTGTTTTTT. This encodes CASSSAGAPNEKLFF.

For the CDR3, the DNA is TGTGCCAGCAGCTCAGGGGCGGGAGTCCATAACAATGAGCAGTTCTTC. This codes for CASSSGAGVHNNEQFF. The chain links TRBV7-2 to TRBJ2-1; maybe TRBD2 (7 bases). There are 16 residues in the CDR3. CDR1 is SGHTA, CDR2 FQGNSA, per germline. Trimming took 4 bases from V and 5 from J, leaving 18 bases between them.